This T cell receptor (beta chain) was recorded in a study of blood T cell repertoires in COVID-19. Overall study context: Samples representing acute and convalescent COVID-19 were sourced from the United States, Italy and Spain.

Methods used by the authors: Cell counts per sample came from amplifying reference gene primers. Measured with immunoSEQ multiplex PCR; TCRdb has only the in-frame clones, and not every one. V and J calls and clone size follow that table, whereas D and trimming were derived from the DNA. The sample includes roughly 57,000 clones, about 89% of them seen just once. The germline V gene has CDR1 SGHVS and CDR2 FQNEAQ. This CDR3 is 15 amino acids long. Trimming removed 3 bases from V and 3 bases from J, with 12 bases in between. The J gene is TRBJ2-1, the V gene TRBV7-8, with a possible D match to TRBD2 (5 bases). The receptor was isolated from a man between 60 and 75 years old with active or convalescent COVID-19. Sequencing was performed on peripheral blood. The CDR3 region has the DNA TGTGCCAGCAGCTTGGCTAGCCCGGTCTACAATGAGCAGTTCTTC. It yields the protein CASSLASPVYNEQFF. Together with reference TRBV7-8 and TRBJ2-1, the CDR3 gives the full variable domain: GAGVSQSPRYKVAKRGQDVALRCDPISGHVSLFWYQQALGQGPEFLTYFQNEAQLDKSGLPSDRFFAERPEGSVSTLKIQRTQQEDSAVYLCASSLASPVYNEQFFGPGTRLTVL.